The next 32 T cell receptor beta chains were all read from a single sample in a study of CD8+ T cells in alopecia areata. cDNA reverse transcribed from extracted RNA served as the sequencing template. The method was immunoSEQ multiplex PCR; TCRdb's version includes in-frame clones alone and lacks a portion of them. The sample yields some 200,000 clones, around three fifths seen once. Described treatment: oral pan-JAK inhibitor, 5-10 mg twice daily. Here the sequenced sample was CD8+ T cells sorted from blood, taken at week 24, from a patient treated with tofacitinib. These receptors all stem from a human donor with alopecia areata.

This chain connects TRBV21-1 to TRBJ2-7; the table's D call, TRBD2, was not checked against the DNA. TRBV21-1 is a known pseudogene. This CDR3 spans 16 amino acids. DNA for the CDR3: TGTGCCAGCAGCGCGCGAGCGACTAGCGGGGACTACGAGCAGTACTTC. It is translated as CASSARATSGDYEQYF.

This chain uses TRBV7-9 with TRBJ1-5; D uncertain. With 6 bases removed from V and 4 bases from J, the gap between germline ends came to 10 bases. This CDR3 contains 13 residues. In germline, CDR1 is SEHNR, CDR2 FQNEAQ (reference sequence). The CDR3 DNA sequence: TGTGCCAGCAGTGCGGCCAAGAATCAGCCCCAGCATTTT. It codes for CASSAAKNQPQHF.

The V call is TRBV6-5, the J call TRBJ1-6; D unclear. V was pared by 6 bases and J by 4 bases, with 10 bases between. Germline values: CDR1 MNHEY, CDR2 SVGAGI. CDR3 length equals 14 residues. The CDR3 DNA reads as TGTGCCAGCAGCCCGCAAGGGTATAATTCACCCCTCCACTTT. It codes for CASSPQGYNSPLHF.

This clone was counted only a few times. The chain couples TRBV5-1 to TRBJ1-4, with 9 bases lining up with TRBD1. With 4 bases clipped from V and 5 bases from J, the junction kept 6 bases outside the gene matches. CDR3 length equals 15 residues. CDR1 is SGHRS, CDR2 YFSETQ, per germline. The CDR3 region has the DNA TGCGCCAGCAGCCAGGGGGACAGGGAAAATGAAAAACTGTTTTTT. Residues: CASSQGDRENEKLFF.

The genes are TRBV7-9 and TRBJ2-7; TRBD1 aligns across 7 bases. Germline V gives CDR1 SEHNR, CDR2 FQNEAQ (reference sequence). Trimming cost V 4 bases and J 1 base; bases outside gene matches: 7. This CDR3 comprises 15 residues. The CDR3 reads CASSSRDRPSYEQYF. CDR3 nucleotides: TGTGCCAGCAGCTCCCGGGACAGACCGTCCTACGAGCAGTACTTC.

This clone was recorded once. The chain uses TRBV9 and TRBJ2-2; D possibly corresponds to TRBD1 (6 bases). Per germline, CDR1 SGDLS and CDR2 YYNGEE. V gave up 3 bases and J gave up 0 bases, with 18 bases separating them. This CDR3 has 18 residues. In nucleotides, the CDR3 is TGTGCCAGCAGCGGGACAGCAAAACCAAAAACGAACACCGGGGAGCTGTTTTTT. As protein: CASSGTAKPKTNTGELFF.

V gene TRBV9 combines with J gene TRBJ1-1; D is undetermined. Germline V gene lookup returns CDR1 SGDLS and CDR2 YYNGEE. The CDR3 has 12 residues. V was shortened by 9 bases and J by 6 bases, with 15 bases between the two germline ends. The CDR3 here is CATSLAGAEAFF. Written as DNA, the CDR3 is TGTGCCACCTCCTTAGCGGGAGCTGAAGCTTTCTTT.

This clone was detected only a few times. The CDR3 sequence is CSARTGHQDTQYF. CDR3 nucleotide sequence: TGCAGCGCTCGGACGGGGCATCAAGATACGCAGTATTTT. The chain couples TRBV29-1 to TRBJ2-3; possibly TRBD1 or TRBD2 for D (5 bases each). This CDR3 comprises 13 residues. The germline V gene encodes CDR1 SQVTM and CDR2 ANQGSEA. Trimming shortened V by 7 bases and J by 5 bases, and 16 bases separated the two germline ends.

The chain is built from TRBV30 and TRBJ1-2; no firm D call. Trimming cost V 1 base and J 8 bases, with 8 bases left between them. CDR1 is GTSNPN and CDR2 is SVGIG in the germline V gene (reference sequence). This CDR3 spans 11 amino acids. CDR3 nucleotides: TGTGCCTGGAGTGGCGATCGGGGCTACACCTTC. It is translated as CAWSGDRGYTF.

V is TRBV27 and J is TRBJ2-1; 8 positions match TRBD2. There are 15 residues in the CDR3. V shed 5 bases and J 0 bases; nucleotides not matched to a gene: 3. Germline V gene lookup returns CDR1 MNHEY and CDR2 SMNVEV (reference sequence). The CDR3: CASSIAGSSYNEQFF. The CDR3, as DNA: TGTGCCAGCAGTATAGCGGGGAGCTCCTACAATGAGCAGTTCTTC.

The chain couples TRBV6-5 to TRBJ1-1; 7 bases match TRBD1. With V trimmed by 6 bases and J by 7 bases, 11 bases remained unmatched. Germline V gene data show CDR1 as MNHEY and CDR2 as SVGAGI. This CDR3 has 14 amino acids. The CDR3 nucleotides are TGTGCCAGCAGCCCGGGACAGAAGTGGGTTGAAGCTTTCTTT. This codes for CASSPGQKWVEAFF.

CDR3 amino acids: CASSVRPGRDDGYTF. The CDR3 bases are TGTGCCAGTAGTGTCCGTCCGGGCAGGGATGATGGCTACACCTTC. V gene TRBV19 combines with J gene TRBJ1-2, with TRBD1 as a possible D gene (5 bases). V lost 5 bases, J lost 6 bases, and 19 bases lay in between. The CDR3 is made up of 15 amino acids. Germline V gives CDR1 LNHDA, CDR2 SQIVND (reference sequence).

V gene TRBV2 combines with J gene TRBJ2-1; D perhaps matches TRBD1 (5 bases). The germline V and J ends were trimmed by 4 bases and 7 bases, with 17 bases remaining between them. This CDR3 contains 15 residues. Germline V gives CDR1 SNHLY, CDR2 FYNNEI. CDR3 sequence (DNA): TGTGCCAGCAGTGTTGGGCAGGGAAGGATGAATGAGCAGTTCTTC. This translates into CASSVGQGRMNEQFF.

The J gene is TRBJ2-7, the V gene TRBV29-1; a possible D gene is TRBD1 (6 bases). This CDR3 has 11 amino acids. Germline CDR1 reads SQVTM; CDR2 reads ANQGSEA. Trimming removed 6 bases from V and 3 bases from J, with 9 bases in between. Here the CDR3 reads CSVPGHYEQYF. DNA for the CDR3: TGCAGCGTACCGGGACACTACGAGCAGTACTTC.

The rearrangement uses TRBV7-9 and TRBJ2-2; D not certain. The germline gives CDR1 SEHNR, CDR2 FQNEAQ (reference sequence). The CDR3 runs 14 residues. Trimming removed 0 bases at V and 5 bases at J, with 7 bases between. The DNA of the CDR3 is TGTGCCAGCAGCTTAGCGCCACCGACCGGGGAGCTGTTTTTT. This sequence encodes CASSLAPPTGELFF.

The chain uses TRBV25-1 and TRBJ2-5; TRBD2 aligns across 10 bases. Germline CDR1 reads MGHDK; CDR2 reads SYGVNS. The CDR3 is 16 residues long. The ends lost 1 base at V and 4 bases at J; junction bases unmatched: 6. DNA of the CDR3: TGTGCCAGCAGTGAATTGGCTAGCGGGGGCTCAGAGACCCAGTACTTC. Its translation: CASSELASGGSETQYF.

Here the CDR3 DNA reads TGTGCCTGGGGGGGGAACAAACTTAACTATGGCTACACCTTC. Its translation: CAWGGNKLNYGYTF. The gene calls are TRBV30 and TRBJ1-2; possible D gene TRBD1, 5 bases. V lost 5 bases and J 1 base, leaving 14 bases between the germline ends. From germline, CDR1 is GTSNPN and CDR2 SVGIG (reference sequence). This CDR3 region has 14 residues. Looking up the rest from reference TRBV30 and TRBJ1-2 gives the full variable domain: SQTIHQWPATLVQPVGSPLSLECTVEGTSNPNLYWYRQAAGRGLQLLFYSVGIGQISSEVPQNLSASRPQDRQFILSSKKLLLSDSGFYLCAWGGNKLNYGYTFGSGTRLTVV.

This clone appeared a few times. The V call is TRBV19, the J call TRBJ1-1; a possible D gene is TRBD1 (5 bases). Trimming took off 5 bases at V and 2 bases at J, with 12 bases between the two ends. The CDR3 length is 14 residues. Germline V gene data show CDR1 as LNHDA and CDR2 as SQIVND (reference sequence). CDR3 nucleotides: TGTGCCAGTAGTCCTGTGGGGGGTAACACTGAAGCTTTCTTT. Protein: CASSPVGGNTEAFF. The full variable domain, rest sourced from reference TRBV19 and TRBJ1-1, is DGGITQSPKYLFRKEGQNVTLSCEQNLNHDAMYWYRQDPGQGLRLIYYSQIVNDFQKGDIAEGYSVSREKKESFPLTVTSAQKNPTAFYLCASSPVGGNTEAFFGQGTRLTVV.

As concerns this clone: The sample has other DNA sequences that encode this CDR3 too. The chain is built from TRBV5-6 and TRBJ2-7, with D possibly TRBD2 on 6 matching bases. CDR3 length: 13 residues. Germline V gene lookup returns CDR1 SGHDT and CDR2 YYEEEE. Trimming took off 0 bases at V and 4 bases at J, with 8 bases between the two ends. In DNA form, the CDR3 reads TGTGCCAGCAGCTTGGGGGCGGGATACGAGCAGTACTTC. Its translation: CASSLGAGYEQYF.

The chain carries TRBV25-1 and TRBJ1-2; a weak D match, TRBD1 (6 bases). The CDR3 runs 14 residues. V shed 8 bases and J shed 11 bases, with 24 bases lying between them. Germline V gene data show CDR1 as MGHDK and CDR2 as SYGVNS. CDR3 amino acids: CASSDPLTGPFYTF. In DNA, the CDR3 is TGTGCCAGCTCAGACCCCCTGACAGGCCCTTTTTACACCTTC.

The chain employs TRBV30 and TRBJ2-7; 14 positions match TRBD2. The ends lost 3 bases at V and 3 bases at J; junction bases unmatched: 4. CDR3 length: 15 residues. Germline CDR1 GTSNPN, CDR2 SVGIG (reference sequence). The CDR3 bases are TGTGCCTGGAGACGGGGACTAGCGGGGGACTACGAGCAGTACTTC. It codes for CAWRRGLAGDYEQYF.

The CDR3 sequence: CASSFGTENTEAFF. The CDR3, as DNA: TGTGCCAGCAGCTTCGGGACGGAGAACACTGAAGCTTTCTTT. V and J are TRBV13 and TRBJ1-1; maybe TRBD1 (5 bases). There are 14 residues in the CDR3. CDR1 is PRHDT, CDR2 FYEKMQ, per germline (reference sequence). The germline V and J ends were trimmed by 3 bases and 1 base, with 9 bases remaining between them.

V is TRBV27 and J is TRBJ1-5; D is unclear. The CDR3 is made up of 17 amino acids. Deletions cut 6 bases from V and 2 bases from J, with 20 bases between. Germline V CDR1 and CDR2: MNHEY, SMNVEV (reference sequence). The CDR3 DNA follows: TGTGCCAGCAGCACAATTTCATTCTTCAGTGGCAATCAGCCCCAGCATTTT. Protein: CASSTISFFSGNQPQHF.

Concerning this clone: In the same sample, other DNA sequences code for this CDR3. The chain employs TRBV5-1 and TRBJ1-1, with D unresolved. V lost 0 bases and J lost 1, with 7 bases in between. Germline lookup yields CDR1 SGHRS and CDR2 YFSETQ. The CDR3 length is 14 residues. CDR3 sequence: CASSLAGPNTEAFF. CDR3 sequence (DNA): TGCGCCAGCAGCTTGGCAGGACCGAACACTGAAGCTTTCTTT.

The chain joins TRBV7-9 to TRBJ2-7; 7 nucleotides match TRBD2. The ends lost 2 bases at V and 0 bases at J; junction bases unmatched: 4. Germline CDR1 reads SEHNR; CDR2 reads FQNEAQ (reference sequence). The CDR3 runs 15 residues. The CDR3 here is CASSLKRGDSYEQYF. The CDR3 DNA reads as TGTGCCAGCAGCTTAAAGCGGGGAGACTCCTACGAGCAGTACTTC. The full variable domain, its missing parts supplied by reference TRBV7-9 and TRBJ2-7, is DTGVSQNPRHKITKRGQNVTFRCDPISEHNRLYWYRQTLGQGPEFLTYFQNEAQLEKSRLLSDRFSAERPKGSFSTLEIQRTEQGDSAMYLCASSLKRGDSYEQYFGPGTRLTVT.

V gene TRBV29-1 combines with J gene TRBJ1-2; 10 bases agree with TRBD1. The CDR3 loop spans 17 amino acids. J gave up 5 bases and V 6 bases, and 18 bases lay outside the gene matches. CDR1 and CDR2 (germline): SQVTM, ANQGSEA. The CDR3 DNA reads TGCAGCGTCCCGGACGACAGGGGGCTAGATAAAGGTTATGGCTACACCTTC. It encodes CSVPDDRGLDKGYGYTF.

This chain connects TRBV10-3 to TRBJ2-5, with a possible D match to TRBD1 (6 bases). The CDR3 is 13 amino acids. The germline V and J ends were trimmed by 3 bases and 9 bases, with 14 bases remaining between them. Germline lookup yields CDR1 ENHRY and CDR2 SYGVKD. CDR3 nucleotide sequence: TGTGCCATCAGTGATACAGGGTCGGAGGCCCAGTACTTC. This encodes CAISDTGSEAQYF.

The chain couples TRBV27 to TRBJ2-1, with D tentatively TRBD1 (6 bases). The V and J ends lost 10 bases and 15 bases respectively, with 16 bases between them. Per the germline V gene, CDR1 is MNHEY and CDR2 is SMNVEV (reference sequence). The CDR3 consists of 10 residues. Here the CDR3 reads CATLVIRGFF. DNA for the CDR3: TGTGCCACCCTAGTGATCAGGGGGTTCTTC.

This clone was picked up one time. This chain links TRBV6-1 with TRBJ1-5, with TRBD1 identical over 8 bases. CDR3 length equals 15 residues. Germline lookup yields CDR1 MNHNS and CDR2 SASEGT. The V segment lost 3 bases and the J segment 1 base; nucleotides outside the gene matches: 2. In DNA form, the CDR3 reads TGTGCCAGCAGTGAGGACAGGGCCAGCAATCAGCCCCAGCATTTT. It encodes CASSEDRASNQPQHF.

This clone was counted between two and nine times. J is TRBJ1-2 and V is TRBV29-1, with a tentative D call TRBD1 (6 bases). This CDR3 is built from 12 residues. Germline V gives CDR1 SQVTM, CDR2 ANQGSEA. The V end lost 3 bases, the J end lost 7 bases, and 12 bases lay between the germline ends. The CDR3 loop reads CSVDPGAVGYTF. The CDR3 nucleotides are TGCAGCGTTGACCCGGGGGCGGTTGGCTACACCTTC.

The genes are TRBV9 and TRBJ2-7; 8 nucleotides align to TRBD2. CDR3 length: 15 amino acids. CDR1 and CDR2 (germline): SGDLS, YYNGEE. Trimming took 0 bases from V and 5 from J; bases not matched to a gene: 7. CDR3 region: CASSVGSGGYNEQYF. The CDR3 DNA reads TGTGCCAGCAGCGTAGGCAGCGGGGGCTACAACGAGCAGTACTTC.

CDR3 region: CSVEGYSGGVDEQFF. In DNA form, the CDR3 reads TGCAGCGTTGAAGGGTACAGCGGGGGGGTGGATGAGCAGTTCTTC. The J gene is TRBJ2-1, the V gene TRBV29-1; TRBD2 matches at 10 bases. Germline V gene lookup returns CDR1 SQVTM and CDR2 ANQGSEA. This CDR3 spans 15 amino acids. With V trimmed by 1 base and J by 8 bases, 8 bases remained unmatched.